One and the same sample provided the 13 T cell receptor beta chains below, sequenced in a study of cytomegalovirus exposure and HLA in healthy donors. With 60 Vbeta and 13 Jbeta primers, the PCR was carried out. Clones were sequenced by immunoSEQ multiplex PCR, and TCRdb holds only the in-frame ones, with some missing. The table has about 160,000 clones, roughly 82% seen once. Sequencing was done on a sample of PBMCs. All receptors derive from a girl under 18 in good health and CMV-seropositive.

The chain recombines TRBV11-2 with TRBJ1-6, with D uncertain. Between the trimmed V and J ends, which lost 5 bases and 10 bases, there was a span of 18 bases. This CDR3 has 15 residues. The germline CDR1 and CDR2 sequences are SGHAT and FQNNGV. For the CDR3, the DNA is TGTGCCAGCAGCCCACCGTCCTTCCCGGGGTCACCCCTCCACTTT. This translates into CASSPPSFPGSPLHF.

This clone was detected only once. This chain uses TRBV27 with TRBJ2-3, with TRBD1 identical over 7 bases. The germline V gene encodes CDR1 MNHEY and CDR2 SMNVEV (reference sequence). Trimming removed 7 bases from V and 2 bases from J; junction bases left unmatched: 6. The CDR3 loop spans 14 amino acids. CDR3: CASTPGQFTDTQYF. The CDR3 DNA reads TGTGCCAGCACCCCGGGACAGTTCACAGATACGCAGTATTTT.

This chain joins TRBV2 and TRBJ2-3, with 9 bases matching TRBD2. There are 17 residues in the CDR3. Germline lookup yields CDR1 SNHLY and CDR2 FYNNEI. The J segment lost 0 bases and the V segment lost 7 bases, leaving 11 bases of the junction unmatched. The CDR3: CASIDGLAGLSTDTQYF. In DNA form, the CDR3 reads TGTGCCAGCATCGATGGGCTAGCGGGACTTAGCACAGATACGCAGTATTTT.

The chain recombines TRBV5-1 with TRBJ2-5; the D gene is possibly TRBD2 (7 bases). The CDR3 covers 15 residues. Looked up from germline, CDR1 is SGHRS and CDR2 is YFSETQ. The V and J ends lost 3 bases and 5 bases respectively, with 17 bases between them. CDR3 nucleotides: TGCGCCAGCAGCTCCTTAGGGGGGGCCTTCGAGACCCAGTACTTC. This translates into CASSSLGGAFETQYF.

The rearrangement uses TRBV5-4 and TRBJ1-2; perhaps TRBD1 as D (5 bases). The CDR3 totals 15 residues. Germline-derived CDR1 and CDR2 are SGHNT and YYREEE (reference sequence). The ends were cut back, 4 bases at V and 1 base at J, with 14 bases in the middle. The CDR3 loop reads CASSAASQVNYGYTF. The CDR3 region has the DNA TGTGCCAGCAGCGCCGCCTCACAGGTTAACTATGGCTACACCTTC.

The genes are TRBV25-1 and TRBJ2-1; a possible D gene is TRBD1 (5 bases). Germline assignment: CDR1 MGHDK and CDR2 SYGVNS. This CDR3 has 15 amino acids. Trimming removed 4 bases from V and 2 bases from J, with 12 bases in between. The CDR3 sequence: CASSVQDITYNEQFF. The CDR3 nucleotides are TGTGCCAGCAGTGTACAGGACATAACCTACAATGAGCAGTTCTTC.

Here the CDR3 DNA reads TGTGCCAGCTCGCCCGTGTCCTCGAGTGGGCCAGCAGATGGCTACACCTTC. Translated: CASSPVSSSGPADGYTF. J is TRBJ1-2 and V is TRBV18; D is undetermined. This CDR3 is 17 amino acids long. Germline lookup yields CDR1 KGHSH and CDR2 LQKENI. The V end was cut by 6 bases, the J end by 6 bases, with 26 bases between.

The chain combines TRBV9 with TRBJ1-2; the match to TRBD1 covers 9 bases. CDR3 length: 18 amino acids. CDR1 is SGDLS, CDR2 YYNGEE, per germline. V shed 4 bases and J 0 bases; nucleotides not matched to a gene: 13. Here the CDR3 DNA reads TGTGCCAGCAGCTACCGGGACAGGGTGCGCTCTACTAACTATGGCTACACCTTC. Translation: CASSYRDRVRSTNYGYTF.

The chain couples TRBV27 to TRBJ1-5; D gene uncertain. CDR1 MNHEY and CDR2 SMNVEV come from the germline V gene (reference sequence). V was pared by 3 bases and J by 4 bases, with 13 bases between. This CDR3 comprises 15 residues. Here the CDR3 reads CASSFDPRGNQPQHF. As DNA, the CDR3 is TGTGCCAGCAGTTTCGACCCCCGAGGAAATCAGCCCCAGCATTTT.

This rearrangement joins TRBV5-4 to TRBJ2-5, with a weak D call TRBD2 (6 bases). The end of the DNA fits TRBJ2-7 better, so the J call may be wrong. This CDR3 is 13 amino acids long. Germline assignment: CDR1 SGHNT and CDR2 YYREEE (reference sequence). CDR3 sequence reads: CASSFRDSNEQYF. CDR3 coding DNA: TGTGCCAGCAGCTTCCGGGACTCGAACGAGCAGTACTTC.

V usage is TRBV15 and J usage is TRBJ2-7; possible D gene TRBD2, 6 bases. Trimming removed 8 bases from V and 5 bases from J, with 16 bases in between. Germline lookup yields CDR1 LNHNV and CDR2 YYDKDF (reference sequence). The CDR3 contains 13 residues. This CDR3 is CATRGEGGNEQYF. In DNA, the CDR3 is TGTGCCACCCGAGGCGAGGGAGGAAACGAGCAGTACTTC.

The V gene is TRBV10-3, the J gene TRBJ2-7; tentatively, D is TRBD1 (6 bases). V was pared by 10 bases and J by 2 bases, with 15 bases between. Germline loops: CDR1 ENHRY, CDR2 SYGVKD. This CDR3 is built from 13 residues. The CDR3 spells CATGQGIAYEQYF. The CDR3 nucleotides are TGTGCCACCGGGCAGGGGATCGCCTACGAGCAGTACTTC.

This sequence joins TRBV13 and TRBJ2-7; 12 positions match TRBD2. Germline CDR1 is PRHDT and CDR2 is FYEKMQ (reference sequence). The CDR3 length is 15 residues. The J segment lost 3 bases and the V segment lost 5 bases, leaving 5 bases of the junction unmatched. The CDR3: CASSPRTSGNYEQYF. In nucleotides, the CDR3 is TGTGCCAGCAGCCCCCGGACTAGCGGGAACTACGAGCAGTACTTC.